The clone carrying this TCR beta chain was recorded a few times. V dropped 6 bases and J dropped 2 bases, with 11 bases sitting between them. The germline CDR1 and CDR2 sequences are DFQATT and SNEGSKA (reference sequence). This CDR3 has 12 amino acids. The data belong to a study of patients and donors after allogeneic stem cell transplantation. MiXCR, applied by TCRdb to the RT-PCR reads, yields one record per CDR3 protein. The repertoire holds about a million distinct CDR3 sequences, with more than 15% as singletons. J is TRBJ2-7 and V is TRBV20-1, with D hard to call. The source of this sequence is a human donor who was either an allogeneic HSCT recipient or a stem cell or donor lymphocyte infusion donor (not recorded which). It is not recorded whose cells these are; they may come from a transplant donor. Sequenced: blood, either unsorted or a sorted T cell fraction (not recorded which). CDR3 bases: TGCAGTGCCCTGACTCAAGCCTACGAGCAGTACTTC. Translated: CSALTQAYEQYF.